The 26 T cell receptor beta chains listed next were all sequenced from one sample in a study of early T cells in non-severe SARS-CoV-2 infection. Each CDR3 protein is one row after TCRdb ran MiXCR on the 5' RACE reads. The top ten hold about 15% of the sample, which has tens of thousands of distinct CDR3 sequences, about 9.3% seen once. What was sequenced was whole blood. The receptors were gathered from an adult who was a healthcare worker with PCR-confirmed SARS-CoV-2 infection or an uninfected control (not recorded which).

This clonotype appeared many times. The V and J genes are TRBV24-1 and TRBJ2-1; D possibly corresponds to TRBD2 (6 bases). V lost 9 bases, J lost 3 bases, and 14 bases lay in between. Germline CDR1 KGHDR, CDR2 SFDVKD. The CDR3 spans 14 residues. The CDR3 sequence is CATAGSEDYNEQFF. The CDR3 region has the DNA TGTGCCACCGCGGGGAGCGAGGACTACAATGAGCAGTTCTTC.

This chain joins TRBV20-1 and TRBJ1-5; D not certain. V dropped 8 bases and J dropped 1 base, with 15 bases sitting between them. There are 14 residues in the CDR3. Germline CDR1 reads DFQATT; CDR2 reads SNEGSKA (reference sequence). The CDR3 sequence is CSKGWAGSNQPQHF. DNA of the CDR3: TGCAGTAAAGGCTGGGCAGGCAGCAATCAGCCCCAGCATTTT.

This clonotype was seen many times. This CDR3 reads CSVGSTSGRTDTQYF. CDR3 nucleotide sequence: TGCAGCGTTGGATCGACTAGCGGGAGGACAGATACGCAGTATTTT. This chain uses TRBV29-1 with TRBJ2-3; 13 bases map to TRBD2. The CDR3 loop spans 15 amino acids. Trimming cost V 4 bases and J 3 bases; bases outside gene matches: 4. Looked up from germline, CDR1 is SQVTM and CDR2 is ANQGSEA.

In this sample, this clonotype turned up many times. J is TRBJ1-5 and V is TRBV30; 7 bases map to TRBD1. J was trimmed by 3 bases and V by 1 base; bases with no gene match: 3. CDR1 and CDR2 (germline): GTSNPN, SVGIG (reference sequence). This CDR3 has 14 residues. CDR3 nucleotides: TGTGCCTGGAGTGAGACAGGGAACAATCAGCCCCAGCATTTT. It translates to CAWSETGNNQPQHF.

This clonotype was counted many times. This sequence joins TRBV29-1 and TRBJ1-1; TRBD1 aligns across 7 bases. CDR3 length equals 14 residues. J was trimmed by 1 base and V by 4 bases; bases with no gene match: 6. Germline V gene sequence: CDR1 SQVTM, CDR2 ANQGSEA. The CDR3, as DNA: TGCAGCGTTGTACAGGGGACTGGGAACACTGAAGCTTTCTTT. This encodes CSVVQGTGNTEAFF.

This clonotype was seen ten or more times. V usage is TRBV6-5 and J usage is TRBJ1-2; 8 bases line up with TRBD1. This CDR3 comprises 13 residues. V lost 11 bases, J lost 4 bases, and 9 bases stayed unmatched. Germline CDR1 reads MNHEY; CDR2 reads SVGAGI. This CDR3 reads CAVSGGFSYGYTF. The CDR3 DNA reads TGTGCCGTATCAGGGGGCTTCAGCTATGGCTACACCTTC.

This chain uses TRBV7-9 with TRBJ2-1; D remains unclear. The V end was cut by 1 base, the J end by 8 bases, with 6 bases between. The CDR3 has 12 residues. Looked up from germline, CDR1 is SEHNR and CDR2 is FQNEAQ (reference sequence). CDR3 amino acids: CASSLVVHEQFF. The CDR3 DNA follows: TGTGCCAGCAGCTTAGTTGTCCATGAGCAGTTCTTC.

This clonotype was detected many times. V usage is TRBV19 and J usage is TRBJ2-1; TRBD2 matches at 9 bases. Germline CDR1 reads LNHDA; CDR2 reads SQIVND (reference sequence). V lost 6 bases and J lost 6; bases outside the gene matches: 9. This CDR3 is built from 15 residues. CDR3 DNA sequence: TGTGCCAGTAGCCCTCTTAGCGGGAGTACCAATGAGCAGTTCTTC. Translating it yields CASSPLSGSTNEQFF.

As for this clonotype: A read error may produce the germline difference seen at one junction end. The chain combines TRBV28 with TRBJ2-5, with no clear D. Germline V gene lookup returns CDR1 MDHEN and CDR2 SYDVKM. This CDR3 is built from 14 residues. CDR3 sequence reads: CASTTSALAETPYF. The CDR3 DNA reads as TGTGCCAGCACCACCTCGGCCCTCGCAGAGACCCCGTACTTC.

This clonotype appeared many times. This chain uses TRBV24-1 with TRBJ2-3, with TRBD2 as a possible D gene (7 bases). This CDR3 region has 14 residues. Germline CDR1 and CDR2: KGHDR and SFDVKD. Trimming pared 5 bases from V and 3 bases from J, leaving 11 bases between. Written as DNA, the CDR3 is TGTGCCACCAGTGGGGAGGGGACAACAGATACGCAGTATTTT. Amino acid sequence: CATSGEGTTDTQYF.

The table lists this clonotype with many counts. This sequence joins TRBV7-2 and TRBJ2-2; 10 positions agree with TRBD2. The germline gives CDR1 SGHTA, CDR2 FQGNSA. The CDR3 has 15 residues. With 5 bases clipped from V and 5 bases from J, the junction kept 5 bases outside the gene matches. The CDR3 nucleotides read TGTGCCAGCAGCACCGGACTAGCGGTTACCGGGGAGCTGTTTTTT. This gives the protein CASSTGLAVTGELFF.

In this sample, this clonotype turned up many times. This sequence joins TRBV4-3 and TRBJ1-6, with D hard to call. Trimming stripped 1 base from V and 10 bases from J, with 14 bases between. Germline CDR1 reads LGHNA; CDR2 reads YSLEER. This CDR3 spans 15 amino acids. This CDR3 reads CASSQASLQKSPLHF. DNA of the CDR3: TGCGCCAGCAGCCAAGCTTCTCTTCAGAAGTCACCCCTCCACTTT.

This clonotype was seen repeatedly, ten times or more. The V call is TRBV15, the J call TRBJ2-2; D is perhaps TRBD1 (5 bases). This CDR3 spans 14 amino acids. The V gene's germline CDR1 is LNHNV and CDR2 YYDKDF (reference sequence). The germline V and J ends were trimmed by 4 bases and 7 bases, with 13 bases remaining between them. The CDR3 region is CATSINQGRGELFF. The CDR3 nucleotides are TGTGCCACCAGCATTAATCAGGGTCGCGGGGAGCTGTTTTTT. Supplemented by reference TRBV15 and TRBJ2-2, the full variable domain reads DAMVIQNPRYQVTQFGKPVTLSCSQTLNHNVMYWYQQKSSQAPKLLFHYYDKDFNNEADTPDNFQSRRPNTSFCFLDIRSPGLGDTAMYLCATSINQGRGELFFGEGSRLTVL.

This clonotype was counted between two and nine times. The chain has TRBV7-8 and TRBJ1-1; 8 bases fit TRBD1. CDR3 length: 14 residues. CDR1 is SGHVS and CDR2 is FQNEAQ in the germline V gene. V trimming: 5 bases; J trimming: 5 bases; junction bases outside the gene matches: 7. Here the CDR3 reads CASSPRDRGTEAFF. The CDR3 region has the DNA TGTGCCAGCAGCCCCAGAGACAGGGGAACTGAAGCTTTCTTT.

This clonotype was detected many times. The V gene is TRBV6-2 or TRBV6-3, the J gene TRBJ2-7, with 9 bases identical to TRBD1. The CDR3 is made up of 14 amino acids. The germline CDR1 and CDR2 sequences are MNHEY and SVGEGT. J lost 3 bases, V lost 6 bases, and 6 bases had no gene match. The CDR3 loop is CASRVGQGFYEQYF. The CDR3 region has the DNA TGTGCCAGCAGAGTCGGACAGGGGTTCTACGAGCAGTACTTC.

This clonotype was seen a handful of times. The chain joins TRBV20-1 to TRBJ2-3, with D unresolved. V was pared by 1 base and J by 4 bases, with 6 bases between. This CDR3 contains 12 residues. Germline lookup yields CDR1 DFQATT and CDR2 SNEGSKA (reference sequence). CDR3: CSARVGADTQYF. In DNA form, the CDR3 reads TGCAGTGCTAGAGTGGGTGCAGATACGCAGTATTTT.

This clonotype was found many times. The chain joins TRBV10-3 to TRBJ2-3; D may be TRBD1 (6 bases). Trimming cost V 0 bases and J 5 bases, with 6 bases left between them. This CDR3 is built from 13 residues. Per germline, CDR1 ENHRY and CDR2 SYGVKD. The CDR3 bases are TGTGCCATCAGTGAGTCGGACAGAGATACGCAGTATTTT. Its protein product is CAISESDRDTQYF.

This rearrangement joins TRBV19 to TRBJ1-2; 7 nucleotides agree with TRBD1. CDR1 LNHDA and CDR2 SQIVND come from the germline V gene (reference sequence). CDR3 size: 12 residues. The J segment lost 5 bases and the V segment lost 5 bases, leaving 2 bases of the junction unmatched. The chain's CDR3 is CASSSGQYGYTF. The CDR3 DNA is TGTGCCAGTAGTTCGGGACAGTATGGCTACACCTTC.

This clonotype was observed at least ten times. The J gene is TRBJ1-5, the V gene TRBV7-9; D might be TRBD1 (5 bases). Per the germline V gene, CDR1 is SEHNR and CDR2 is FQNEAQ (reference sequence). V lost 1 base and J lost 6, with 13 bases in between. The CDR3 totals 15 residues. CDR3 in DNA: TGTGCCAGCAGCTTAGGAGGGGCGCGAGGTCAGCCCCAGCATTTT. It codes for CASSLGGARGQPQHF.

This clonotype was seen a handful of times. V gene TRBV14 combines with J gene TRBJ2-2; weak D call: TRBD1 (6 bases). The V end lost 2 bases, the J end lost 0 bases, and 10 bases lay between the germline ends. Per the germline V gene, CDR1 is SGHDN and CDR2 is FVKESK. The CDR3 length is 16 residues. The CDR3: CASSQWRTANTGELFF. In DNA, the CDR3 is TGTGCCAGCAGCCAATGGAGGACAGCGAACACCGGGGAGCTGTTTTTT.

This clonotype has ten or more counts. This sequence joins TRBV5-1 and TRBJ2-5; 9 bases map to TRBD2. Germline trimming cut 0 bases from V and 2 bases from J; bases unmatched to any gene: 5. CDR1 is SGHRS and CDR2 is YFSETQ in the germline V gene. The CDR3 consists of 16 residues. Here the CDR3 reads CASSLEAGGLQETQYF. The DNA of the CDR3 is TGCGCCAGCAGCTTGGAAGCGGGAGGTCTACAAGAGACCCAGTACTTC.

This clonotype was seen ten or more times. The junction differs from germline at one of its ends, possibly a read error. CDR3 bases: TGTGCCAGCAGTCACTCAGCGAACTACGAGCAGTACTTC. This gives the protein CASSHSANYEQYF. The gene calls are TRBV6-2 or TRBV6-3 and TRBJ2-7; D gene uncertain. Germline V CDR1 and CDR2: MNHEY, SVGEGT. CDR3 length: 13 residues.

The rearrangement links TRBV27 to TRBJ1-4; D is uncertain. CDR1 is MNHEY, CDR2 SMNVEV, per germline (reference sequence). V was pared by 6 bases and J by 2 bases, with 13 bases between. The CDR3 length is 15 residues. CDR3 amino acids: CASSPSVLTNEKLFF. The CDR3 DNA follows: TGTGCCAGCAGCCCCAGCGTTTTGACTAATGAAAAACTGTTTTTT.

A few counts support this clonotype. This rearrangement joins TRBV7-9 to TRBJ2-3, with TRBD1 as a possible D gene (6 bases). This CDR3 region has 14 residues. Germline-derived CDR1 and CDR2 are SEHNR and FQNEAQ (reference sequence). Trimming took 10 bases from V and 0 from J, leaving 14 bases between them. The CDR3 region is CATLWGHSTDTQYF. The CDR3 region has the DNA TGTGCCACCCTTTGGGGGCACAGCACAGATACGCAGTATTTT.

This clonotype was counted ten times or more. This rearrangement joins TRBV3-1 to TRBJ1-1; 8 bases are a match to TRBD1. The CDR3 sequence is 15 residues long. The V and J ends lost 4 bases and 4 bases, in that order; junction bases with no gene match: 8. Germline-derived CDR1 and CDR2 are LGHDT and YNNKEL (reference sequence). This CDR3 reads CASSPTRGLSTEAFF. In nucleotides, the CDR3 is TGTGCCAGCAGCCCCACCAGGGGGCTTTCCACTGAAGCTTTCTTT.

This clonotype was observed many times. The rearrangement uses TRBV10-3 and TRBJ2-7; TRBD1 matches at 8 bases. V dropped 6 bases and J dropped 4; count of bases not matched to a gene: 8. Germline V gives CDR1 ENHRY, CDR2 SYGVKD. The CDR3 is 14 amino acids. The CDR3: CAIRGTGGGYEQYF. The DNA for the CDR3 is TGTGCCATCAGGGGGACAGGTGGAGGGTACGAGCAGTACTTC.